This T cell receptor beta chain was captured by sequencing in a study of CD8+ T cells in alopecia areata. This CDR3 region has 16 residues. The trim removed 5 bases at V and 1 base at J, leaving 3 bases unmatched. Germline V gene lookup returns CDR1 SNHLY and CDR2 FYNNEI. RNA was isolated and reverse transcribed to cDNA, the sequencing template. Produced via immunoSEQ multiplex PCR; TCRdb's table is partial and in-frame only. The data hold fewer than 250,000 clones, with approximately 40% observed a single time. This clone occurred many times. Treatment in this sample: oral pan-JAK inhibitor, 5-10 mg twice daily.

This TCR was sampled from a human donor with alopecia areata. This chain joins TRBV2 and TRBJ2-1, with TRBD2 matching over 12 bases. This specimen consisted of CD4+ T cells sorted from blood, obtained at approximately week 39, from a patient treated with tofacitinib. CDR3 loop: CASSPTSGSSYNEQFF. The CDR3 DNA is TGTGCCAGCAGTCCGACTAGCGGGAGTTCCTACAATGAGCAGTTCTTC.